The 8 T cell receptor beta chains below come from one sample, sequenced in a study of shared clonotypes between healthy human individuals. Produced via immunoSEQ multiplex PCR; TCRdb's table is partial and in-frame only. The table records some 2.3 million clones, more than 80% of them present only once. Sequenced: naive CD4+ T cells from PBMCs. Regarding subset: CD45RA+ positively selected. The receptors originated from a man aged 18 to 30 in good health. Some clones in this sample may be carry-over from other donors' samples.

About this clone itself: Mismatch with germline at one junction end may stem from a read error. The V gene is TRBV5-3, the J gene TRBJ1-2; D remains unclear. TRBV5-3 falls under the ORF class, with uncertain function. The CDR3 contains 16 residues. CDR3 coding DNA: TGTGCCAGATGGGCATGGAGTGGTGGAAAGACCTATGGCTGCACCTTC. This translates into CARWAWSGGKTYGCTF.

V and J are TRBV5-1 and TRBJ1-3; D is uncertain. Deletions cut 1 base from V and 0 bases from J, with 8 bases between. CDR1 and CDR2 from the germline V gene are SGHRS and YFSETQ. The CDR3 covers 15 residues. The CDR3 region is CASSLSTASGNTIYF. DNA of the CDR3: TGCGCCAGCAGCTTGAGCACTGCCTCTGGAAACACCATATATTTT.

The chain employs TRBV18 and TRBJ2-7; possible D gene TRBD2, 5 bases. The ends were cut back, 6 bases at V and 6 bases at J, with 21 bases in the middle. Germline V gives CDR1 KGHSH, CDR2 LQKENI. CDR3 size: 15 residues. CDR3 coding DNA: TGTGCCAGCTCCCTCACCCTGGGGAGTGACACCGAGCAGTACTTC. It codes for CASSLTLGSDTEQYF. The full variable domain, rest sourced from reference TRBV18 and TRBJ2-7, is NAGVMQNPRHLVRRRGQEARLRCSPMKGHSHVYWYRQLPEEGLKFMVYLQKENIIDESGMPKERFSAEFPKEGPSILRIQQVVRGDSAAYFCASSLTLGSDTEQYFGPGTRLTVT.

The chain combines TRBV18 with TRBJ1-4, with no clear D. The V gene's germline CDR1 is KGHSH and CDR2 LQKENI. The CDR3 contains 13 residues. Trimming cost V 3 bases and J 6 bases, with 8 bases left between them. The CDR3 loop is CASSPPGYEKLFF. CDR3 nucleotide sequence: TGTGCCAGCTCACCCCCAGGTTATGAAAAACTGTTTTTT.

The V gene is TRBV5-1, the J gene TRBJ1-1; TRBD1 agrees at 12 bases. V gave up 2 bases and J gave up 8 bases; unmatched junction bases: 7. The CDR3 sequence is 15 residues long. CDR1 is SGHRS, CDR2 YFSETQ, per germline. DNA of the CDR3: TGCGCCAGCAGCTTAGGGACAGGGGGCGCGGAGGAAGCTTTCTTT. This translates into CASSLGTGGAEEAFF.

This clone was seen more than once but under ten times. CDR3 protein: CAGKTGTGYTF. The CDR3 DNA is TGTGCCGGCAAGACAGGGACTGGCTACACCTTC. V gene TRBV28 combines with J gene TRBJ1-2; 7 nucleotides match TRBD1. CDR1 is MDHEN and CDR2 is SYDVKM in the germline V gene. With 11 bases clipped from V and 7 bases from J, the junction kept 7 bases outside the gene matches. The CDR3 loop spans 11 amino acids.

The genes are TRBV18 and TRBJ2-1, with 7 bases that match TRBD2. CDR3 length: 15 residues. Per the germline V gene, CDR1 is KGHSH and CDR2 is LQKENI. V trimming: 5 bases; J trimming: 6 bases; junction bases outside the gene matches: 10. The CDR3 region is CASSSTSPPFNEQFF. The CDR3 DNA reads TGTGCCAGCTCATCGACTAGCCCACCGTTCAATGAGCAGTTCTTC.

A single count supports this clone. This chain joins TRBV7-2 and TRBJ2-7, with 8 bases fitting TRBD1. V dropped 3 bases and J dropped 3; count of bases not matched to a gene: 7. The CDR3 sequence is 15 residues long. Germline lookup yields CDR1 SGHTA and CDR2 FQGNSA. The CDR3 sequence: CASSFGNRGVYEQYF. The CDR3, as DNA: TGTGCCAGCAGCTTCGGTAACAGGGGGGTCTACGAGCAGTACTTC. Full variable domain (remainder filled in from reference TRBV7-2 and TRBJ2-7): GAGVSQSPSNKVTEKGKDVELRCDPISGHTALYWYRQSLGQGLEFLIYFQGNSAPDKSGLPSDRFSAERTGGSVSTLTIQRTQQEDSAVYLCASSFGNRGVYEQYFGPGTRLTVT.